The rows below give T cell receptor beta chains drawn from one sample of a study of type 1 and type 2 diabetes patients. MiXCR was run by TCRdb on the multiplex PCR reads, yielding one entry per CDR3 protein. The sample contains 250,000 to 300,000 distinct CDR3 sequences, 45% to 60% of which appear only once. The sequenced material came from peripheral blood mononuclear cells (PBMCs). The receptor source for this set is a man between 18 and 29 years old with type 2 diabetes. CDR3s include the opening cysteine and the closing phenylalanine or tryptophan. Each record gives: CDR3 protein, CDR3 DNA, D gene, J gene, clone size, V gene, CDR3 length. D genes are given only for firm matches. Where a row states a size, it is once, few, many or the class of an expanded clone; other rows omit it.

CASSFGSSGANVLTF TGTGCCAGCAGCTTCGGTTCGTCTGGGGCCAACGTCCTGACTTTC . TRBJ2-6 few TRBV7-3 15
CASSVGGLAGANYEQYF TGTGCCAGCAGTGTAGGGGGACTAGCGGGAGCCAACTACGAGCAGTACTTC TRBD2 TRBJ2-7 many TRBV2 17
CASSQERGTASNEKLFF TGTGCCAGCAGCCAAGAAAGGGGGACAGCCTCTAATGAAAAACTGTTTTTT TRBD1 TRBJ1-4 . TRBV4-2 17
CASSPDRDRSGELFF TGTGCCAGCAGCCCGGACCGCGACAGGTCCGGGGAGCTGTTTTTT . TRBJ2-2 . TRBV7-6 15
CASSLVMQPQHF TGTGCCAGCAGCTTAGTGATGCAGCCCCAGCATTTT . TRBJ1-5 . TRBV11-3 12
CASSQGHPVTADGYTF TGCGCCAGCAGCCAGGGACACCCCGTTACAGCCGATGGCTACACCTTC . TRBJ1-2 few TRBV5-1 16
CASSLGGEETQYF TGTGCCAGCAGCTTAGGGGGGGAAGAGACCCAGTACTTC . TRBJ2-5 many TRBV7-9 13
CASSFILLYEQYF TGTGCCAGCAGCTTCATCCTGCTCTACGAGCAGTACTTC . TRBJ2-7 . TRBV11-2 13
CASSILSGDGQETQYF TGTGCCAGCAGTATTCTGTCAGGCGACGGGCAAGAGACCCAGTACTTC . TRBJ2-5 few TRBV14 16
CASQGGPNGANVLTF TGTGCCAGTCAGGGGGGGCCGAACGGGGCCAACGTCCTGACTTTC . TRBJ2-6 many TRBV7-3 15
CSARQGTQPGDEQYF TGCAGTGCTCGACAGGGGACTCAACCGGGGGACGAGCAGTACTTC TRBD1 TRBJ2-7 few TRBV20-1 15
CASSLGGYRLDGYTF TGTGCCAGCAGTTTAGGAGGGTACCGTCTCGATGGCTACACCTTC . TRBJ1-2 few TRBV28 15
CASSLAGVSPLHF TGTGCCAGCAGTTTAGCAGGGGTTTCACCCCTCCACTTT . TRBJ1-6 . TRBV2 13
CASSYRFSGTGDYEQYF TGTGCCAGCAGCTATCGATTCTCCGGGACTGGAGACTACGAGCAGTACTTC . TRBJ2-7 . TRBV11-2 17